These 5 T cell receptor beta chains came from one sample sequenced in a study of blood T cell repertoires in COVID-19. Here immunoSEQ multiplex PCR was the method, and the copy in TCRdb shows in-frame clones only, minus some. Of almost 200,000 clones listed, 70% to 90% are singletons. The sequencing input was PBMCs or T cells enriched from blood (not recorded which). These receptor sequences come from a woman younger than 30 who had recovered from COVID-19.

This chain connects TRBV30 to TRBJ1-5; possible D gene TRBD1, 5 bases. This CDR3 spans 16 amino acids. The V end was cut by 8 bases, the J end by 7 bases, with 27 bases between. Germline V gene lookup returns CDR1 GTSNPN and CDR2 SVGIG (reference sequence). CDR3 loop: CAPIWNRDWSYQPQHF. In DNA, the CDR3 is TGTGCCCCTATTTGGAACCGGGACTGGTCATACCAGCCCCAGCATTTT. Based on the CDR3 plus reference TRBV30 and TRBJ1-5, the full variable domain is SQTIHQWPATLVQPVGSPLSLECTVEGTSNPNLYWYRQAAGRGLQLLFYSVGIGQISSEVPQNLSASRPQDRQFILSSKKLLLSDSGFYLCAPIWNRDWSYQPQHFGDGTRLSIL.

The chain links TRBV2 to TRBJ1-2; D gene ambiguous. V was trimmed by 11 bases and J by 2 bases, leaving 21 bases between them. The CDR3 is made up of 15 amino acids. Germline V gene lookup returns CDR1 SNHLY and CDR2 FYNNEI. CDR3: CAGLREAKANYGYTF. CDR3 in DNA: TGTGCCGGGCTCCGGGAGGCGAAAGCGAACTATGGCTACACCTTC.

The J gene is TRBJ2-3, the V gene TRBV28; weak D call: TRBD2 (6 bases). V was pared by 5 bases and J by 2 bases, with 20 bases between. CDR1 is MDHEN, CDR2 SYDVKM, per germline. CDR3 length equals 17 residues. CDR3 in DNA: TGTGCCAGCAGTCCGCAAGCCCAGCGGGTCGACACAGATACGCAGTATTTT. This sequence encodes CASSPQAQRVDTDTQYF.

The CDR3 spells CATGRAGNQPQHF. The CDR3 nucleotides are TGTGCCACGGGAAGGGCGGGTAATCAGCCCCAGCATTTT. The chain combines TRBV28 with TRBJ1-5; D is undetermined. CDR1 is MDHEN, CDR2 SYDVKM, per germline. V was trimmed by 10 bases and J by 4 bases, leaving 14 bases between them. CDR3 length: 13 amino acids.

The gene calls are TRBV6-5 and TRBJ2-7; 11 bases agree with TRBD2. Germline V gene lookup returns CDR1 MNHEY and CDR2 SVGAGI. The CDR3 is made up of 15 amino acids. V lost 6 bases and J lost 3; bases outside the gene matches: 7. The chain's CDR3 is CASRSSSGGHYEQYF. CDR3 DNA sequence: TGTGCCAGCAGATCATCTAGCGGGGGGCACTACGAGCAGTACTTC.